The 17 T cell receptor beta chains presented below share a single source sample, sequenced in a study of post-analysis software for immune sequencing data. Unique molecular identifiers were carried by the TCR beta cDNA libraries. TCRdb itself ran the PCR reads through MiXCR, one entry per CDR3 protein. The sample lists roughly 730,000 distinct CDR3 sequences, roughly 27% occurring once. The antigens for these receptors are not known. Findings and caveats of the study: Controls showed lower frequencies than patients for a few TRBV segments, and TRBV5-6, TRBV5-1 and TRBV20-1 were among these.

Sequenced material: blood. These receptors originate from a girl aged 5-17 years with multiple sclerosis.

This chain joins TRBV5-1 and TRBJ1-2, with a weak D call TRBD1 (6 bases). This CDR3 is built from 15 residues. V lost 0 bases, J lost 1 base, and 10 bases lay in between. Germline values: CDR1 SGHRS, CDR2 YFSETQ. The CDR3 loop is CASSLVTGINYGYTF. CDR3 bases: TGCGCCAGCAGCTTGGTAACAGGGATTAACTATGGCTACACCTTC.

Only a few counts were recorded for this clonotype. This rearrangement joins TRBV12-5 to TRBJ1-2, with D tentatively TRBD1 (5 bases). The CDR3 has 14 amino acids. Trimming pared 6 bases from V and 2 bases from J, leaving 13 bases between. CDR1 and CDR2 from the germline V gene are LGHNT and FRNRAP. CDR3 bases: TGTGCTAGTGGCTGGGGCAGTAAGAACTATGGCTACACCTTC. As protein: CASGWGSKNYGYTF.

The chain combines TRBV28 with TRBJ2-1; possibly TRBD1 or TRBD2 for D (6 bases each). Germline V gene sequence: CDR1 MDHEN, CDR2 SYDVKM. V was pared by 4 bases and J by 5 bases, with 15 bases between. CDR3 length equals 15 residues. The chain's CDR3 is CASSSRGQSNNEQFF. DNA for the CDR3: TGTGCCAGCAGTTCCCGGGGGCAGTCCAACAATGAGCAGTTCTTC.

This clonotype showed up just once. Given a much more abundant clone one base away, this may be a read error. The V and J genes are TRBV29-1 and TRBJ2-6; the D gene is possibly TRBD1 (5 bases). The CDR3 consists of 14 residues. The germline CDR1 and CDR2 sequences are SQVTM and ANQGSEA. The CDR3 DNA reads as TGCAGCGTTGGGGATTCCTCTGGGGCCAACGCCCTGACTTTC. Protein: CSVGDSSGANALTF.

This clonotype was detected only a few times. The chain recombines TRBV6-6 with TRBJ1-1; D gene ambiguous. The CDR3 is 15 residues long. Trimming removed 5 bases at V and 2 bases at J, with 15 bases between. The germline V gene has CDR1 MNHNY and CDR2 SVGAGI (reference sequence). The CDR3 nucleotides read TGTGCCAGCAGTAACTTCCTGGACCGTAACACTGAAGCTTTCTTT. It specifies CASSNFLDRNTEAFF.

The gene calls are TRBV7-2 and TRBJ1-2; 7 nucleotides line up with TRBD1. Losses at the gene ends were 5 bases for V and 3 bases for J; bases not matched to a gene: 9. The CDR3 has 15 amino acids. CDR1 SGHTA and CDR2 FQGNSA come from the germline V gene. In DNA, the CDR3 is TGTGCCAGCAGCGGAACCAGGGGGAATGACTATGGCTACACCTTC. Protein: CASSGTRGNDYGYTF.

The sample holds a few counts of this clonotype. This chain links TRBV12-3 or TRBV12-4 with TRBJ2-1, with a tentative D call TRBD2 (5 bases). Deletions cut 8 bases from V and 9 bases from J, with 17 bases between. The CDR3 sequence is 13 residues long. As DNA, the CDR3 is TGTGCCAGCTCCAACATCGGGGTTTCTGAGCAGTTCTTC. It codes for CASSNIGVSEQFF.

In its sample, this clonotype was seen a few times. The chain joins TRBV20-1 to TRBJ2-1, with 7 bases aligning to TRBD2. The CDR3 extends over 17 amino acids. CDR1 and CDR2 from the germline V gene are DFQATT and SNEGSKA (reference sequence). V lost 6 bases and J lost 8; bases outside the gene matches: 22. The CDR3 spells CSANRPGWGRALYEQFF. The CDR3, as DNA: TGCAGTGCCAATAGGCCTGGGTGGGGGAGGGCCCTCTATGAGCAGTTCTTC.

In its sample, this clonotype was seen a few times. The chain carries TRBV6-2 or TRBV6-3 and TRBJ2-7; TRBD2 agrees at 11 bases. Germline-derived CDR1 and CDR2 are MNHEY and SVGEGT. V lost 6 bases to trimming and J lost 0 bases; unmatched junction nucleotides: 13. The length of the CDR3 is 18 residues. CDR3 nucleotides: TGTGCCAGCAGGGACCCGGGACTAGCGGAGGGAAGCTCCTACGAGCAGTACTTC. The encoded protein is CASRDPGLAEGSSYEQYF.

About this clonotype itself: A read error may be the cause here, since a much bigger clone is one base away. The rearrangement uses TRBV20-1 and TRBJ2-5, with a weak D call TRBD2 (6 bases). The germline V gene has CDR1 DFQATT and CDR2 SNEGSKA (reference sequence). The CDR3 has 14 amino acids. The germline V and J ends were trimmed by 5 bases and 7 bases, with 20 bases remaining between them. The CDR3 here is CSAVEGLPWRTQYF. DNA of the CDR3: TGCAGTGCTGTTGAGGGACTTCCCTGGAGGACCCAGTACTTC.

This clonotype was found a few times. This sequence joins TRBV28 and TRBJ2-5; 9 positions agree with TRBD2. Germline V gene sequence: CDR1 MDHEN, CDR2 SYDVKM. This CDR3 comprises 15 residues. Germline trimming cut 8 bases from V and 3 bases from J; bases unmatched to any gene: 10. The CDR3: CASGDAGGDKETQYF. The CDR3 nucleotides are TGTGCCAGCGGTGACGCGGGAGGGGACAAAGAGACCCAGTACTTC.

The gene calls are TRBV27 and TRBJ1-4, with D perhaps matching TRBD1 (6 bases). There are 14 residues in the CDR3. In germline, CDR1 is MNHEY, CDR2 SMNVEV (reference sequence). The V end was cut by 3 bases, the J end by 5 bases, with 10 bases between. The CDR3 DNA reads TGTGCCAGCAGTTTTAGGGGGAGAAATGAAAAACTGTTTTTT. Translation gives CASSFRGRNEKLFF.

This clonotype was seen a few times. V and J are TRBV12-3 or TRBV12-4 and TRBJ2-5; 10 bases line up with TRBD2. The length of the CDR3 is 15 residues. Trimming cost V 5 bases and J 4 bases; bases outside gene matches: 7. The CDR3 loop reads CASSALSGRSETQYF. CDR3 DNA: TGTGCCAGCAGTGCTCTTAGCGGGAGGTCAGAGACCCAGTACTTC.

This clonotype was seen a handful of times. The V gene is TRBV6-1, the J gene TRBJ2-4, with no clear D. This CDR3 is built from 11 residues. Germline CDR1 and CDR2: MNHNS and SASEGT. Trimming took off 5 bases at V and 10 bases at J, with 9 bases between the two ends. CDR3 bases: TGTGCCAGCAGTACCCTCCCAATTCAGTACTTC. Translated, it gives CASSTLPIQYF.

This clonotype was seen only a few times. The chain employs TRBV6-4 and TRBJ2-1; 7 positions match TRBD2. This CDR3 region has 16 residues. Germline loops: CDR1 MRHNA, CDR2 SNTAGT. The ends lost 2 bases at V and 4 bases at J; junction bases unmatched: 8. Written as DNA, the CDR3 is TGTGCCAGCAGTGACACGTCGGGGGGTGGTTACAATGAGCAGTTCTTC. It codes for CASSDTSGGGYNEQFF.

The chain has TRBV7-2 and TRBJ2-1; TRBD2 might be the D (6 bases). The CDR3 is 14 residues long. The germline gives CDR1 SGHTA, CDR2 FQGNSA. The germline V and J ends were trimmed by 4 bases and 6 bases, with 13 bases remaining between them. CDR3 DNA sequence: TGTGCCAGCAGCTGGGAGGAGATGATCAATGAGCAGTTCTTC. Its translation is CASSWEEMINEQFF.

This clonotype was seen a few times. V gene TRBV10-3 combines with J gene TRBJ1-5; 9 bases align to TRBD1. CDR1 and CDR2 from the germline V gene are ENHRY and SYGVKD. V trimming: 4 bases; J trimming: 6 bases; junction bases outside the gene matches: 10. This CDR3 is built from 16 residues. The CDR3 DNA reads as TGTGCCATCAGTGGCTCGGGACAGGGCCTCCCTCAGCCCCAGCATTTT. Encoded protein: CAISGSGQGLPQPQHF.